The subject of this entry is one T cell receptor (beta chain). The antigen remains undetermined. This record comes from a study of T cell repertoires in cytomegalovirus infection. The wider study: An indication of both CMV infection and matching HLA type came from public TCR beta signatures.

Study-wide results and limits: In two of eight donors, the top clonotype was HLA-C-restricted CMV-specific.

This CDR3 region has 11 residues. The trim removed 2 bases at V and 7 bases at J, leaving 1 base unmatched. Germline V gene data show CDR1 as GTSNPN and CDR2 as SVGIG (reference sequence). TCRdb reprocessed the reads with MiXCR, giving one entry per CDR3 protein. This sample has more than 400,000 distinct CDR3 sequences, with 26% found just once. The V and J genes are TRBV30 and TRBJ2-5; TRBD2 matches at 7 bases. Source material: PBMCs. The sequence was obtained from a human donor in good health (CMV status not recorded). Some clones in this sample may be carry-over from other donors' samples. CDR3 DNA sequence: TGTGCCTGGAGTACGGGGGGGACCCAGTACTTC. Residues: CAWSTGGTQYF.